Listed below are T cell receptor beta chains from one sample, sequenced in a study of blood T cell repertoires in COVID-19. Method: immunoSEQ multiplex PCR; TCRdb's copy keeps in-frame clones and lacks some. Among roughly 390,000 clones listed, roughly 86% were seen once. The sequenced sample was peripheral blood. The receptors were sampled from a woman aged 30 to 39 with COVID-19, enrolled during active disease. The CDR3 runs from the conserved cysteine through the conserved F or W. D genes are given only for firm matches. Where a row states a size, it is once, few, many or the class of an expanded clone; other rows omit it.

TRBD2,.,TRBV30,TRBJ2-5,CAGLTSGTETQYF,TGTGCCGGTTTGACTAGCGGGACAGAGACCCAGTACTTC
TRBD2,.,TRBV6-2/TRBV6-3,TRBJ2-7,CASSHRLLARTYEQYF,TGTGCCAGCAGTCACCGCCTACTAGCGAGAACCTACGAGCAGTACTTC
.,.,TRBV19,TRBJ2-5,CASRGGQPQKETQYF,TGTGCCAGTAGGGGGGGACAGCCCCAGAAAGAGACCCAGTACTTC
TRBD1,once,TRBV27,TRBJ1-5,CASRGGGAGGQPQHF,TGTGCCAGCAGGGGAGGGGGCGCGGGAGGGCAGCCCCAGCATTTT
.,.,TRBV7-2,TRBJ1-5,CASSPWTDSNQPQHF,TGTGCCAGCAGCCCTTGGACAGATAGCAATCAGCCCCAGCATTTT
TRBD2,once,TRBV7-6,TRBJ2-7,CASSPIGTSESYEQYF,TGTGCCAGCAGCCCAATTGGGACTAGCGAGTCCTACGAGCAGTACTTC
TRBD1,once,TRBV5-1,TRBJ2-6,CASSPTGAGANVLTF,TGCGCCAGCAGCCCGACAGGGGCTGGGGCCAACGTCCTGACTTTC
.,.,TRBV6-5,TRBJ1-5,CASSSSYSNQPQHF,TGTGCCAGCAGTTCCTCTTATAGCAATCAGCCCCAGCATTTT
TRBD1,.,TRBV4-2,TRBJ2-2,CASSQDGTVGTGELFF,TGTGCCAGCAGCCAGGATGGGACAGTGGGCACCGGGGAGCTGTTTTTT
TRBD2,.,TRBV6-1,TRBJ2-5,CASSEGGAGQETQYF,TGTGCCAGCAGTGAAGGAGGAGCGGGACAAGAGACCCAGTACTTC
TRBD2,.,TRBV4-3,TRBJ2-7,CASSHSAGGYEQYF,TGCGCCAGCAGCCACTCAGCGGGAGGGTACGAGCAGTACTTC
.,.,TRBV14,TRBJ1-6,CASSHPGSPLHF,TGTGCCAGCAGCCATCCCGGGTCACCCCTCCACTTT
TRBD1,once,TRBV6-5,TRBJ1-6,CASSYRGQGAGSPLHF,TGTGCCAGCAGTTACCGGGGACAGGGGGCGGGTTCACCCCTCCACTTT
.,.,TRBV9,TRBJ1-1,CASSSGLIFGRSTEAFF,TGTGCCAGCAGCTCGGGGCTGATTTTTGGGAGGAGCACTGAAGCTTTCTTT
.,.,TRBV3-1/TRBV3-2,TRBJ2-1,CASSQALAGNEQFF,TGTGCCAGCAGCCAAGCCCTAGCCGGGAATGAGCAGTTCTTC
.,.,TRBV7-2,TRBJ2-1,CASSPRGDRVSSGSNEQFF,TGTGCCAGCAGCCCGAGAGGGGACAGGGTATCTAGCGGGAGCAATGAGCAGTTCTTC
TRBD2,.,TRBV7-2,TRBJ2-3,CASGAGGTTDTQYF,TGTGCCAGCGGTGCGGGAGGTACCACAGATACGCAGTATTTT